This T cell receptor (beta chain) was obtained from a study of CXCR3-negative and CXCR3-positive naive CD8 T cells. Regarding the study as a whole: Naive subsets displayed similar surface CD5, and TCR strength was inferred from TRB CDR3 properties. Sequencing showed both naive subsets with comparably high diversity, and memory CD8+ cells much lower. The study found more hydrophobic TRB CDR3s in CXCR3-positive naive cells than in CXCR3-negative naive cells.

About this clonotype itself: The antigen remains unidentified.

The CDR3 extends over 15 amino acids. Looked up from germline, CDR1 is DFQATT and CDR2 is SNEGSKA (reference sequence). The method, 5' RACE with UMI labels, was used to prepare the TRB cDNA libraries. TCRdb reanalyzed the 5' RACE reads and collapses them to one entry per CDR3 protein, without DNA. This specimen shows around 60,000 distinct CDR3 sequences; the ten leading clones hold around 0.5%. This receptor was taken from a human donor in good health. Some clones in this sample may be carry-over from other donors' samples. Sequenced input: naive CXCR3+ CD8+ T cells from blood. Subset defined: CD45RO-CCR7+CD27+CD95- naive CD8+ T cells expressing CXCR3 (TNR3+). This sequence joins TRBV20-1 and TRBJ2-7; the D call of TRBD2 rests on TCRdb alone, since no DNA is present to check it. CDR3: CSARGLAGFRYEQYF.